This T cell receptor beta chain derives from a study of blood T cells in healthy people across ages. For the second PCR, which ran for about 7 to 11 cycles, a sample-barcoded 5' primer and a J-beta primer mix were used. TCRdb reprocessed the 5' RACE reads with MiXCR, giving one entry per CDR3 protein. The sample gives hundreds of thousands of distinct CDR3 sequences, 25% to 30% of which show up once; 17% is in the top ten. The CDR3 length is 13 residues. The germline V and J ends were trimmed by 3 bases and 6 bases, with 9 bases remaining between them. Germline V gives CDR1 SGHAT, CDR2 FQNNGV. The chain couples TRBV11-2 to TRBJ2-1; possible D gene TRBD1, 5 bases. The sequence was collected from a woman older than 75 in good health. The specimen sequenced was blood. CDR3 loop: CASSFQGGNEQFF. The CDR3 bases are TGTGCCAGCAGCTTTCAGGGCGGCAATGAGCAGTTCTTC.